This T cell receptor beta chain was documented in a study of blood T cell repertoires in COVID-19. At the level of the study: COVID-19 samples, acute and convalescent, were from the United States, Italy and Spain. In each case, the material was cDNA or gDNA derived from T cells, B-cell-depleted T cells, or PBMCs.

Original methodology: Estimation of nucleated cell counts was performed using reference gene primer amplification. Sequencing was performed with immunoSEQ multiplex PCR; in TCRdb, only in-frame clones are kept and a portion is missing. The V and J calls and the clone size are those of that table, but D and trimming were determined from the DNA. Of around 100,000 clones listed, 80% are singletons. The germline V gene encodes CDR1 LNHDA and CDR2 SQIVND (reference sequence). The CDR3 totals 15 residues. Trimming at V came to 1 base and at J to 5 bases, leaving 7 bases not matched to a gene. Input material: peripheral blood. The receptor comes from a man aged 65 to 85 with active or convalescent COVID-19. The chain joins TRBV19 to TRBJ2-7, with 8 bases fitting TRBD1. The CDR3 nucleotides are TGTGCCAGTAGTATAGGGAGGGACAGGAGCCACGAGCAGTACTTC. The encoded protein is CASSIGRDRSHEQYF.